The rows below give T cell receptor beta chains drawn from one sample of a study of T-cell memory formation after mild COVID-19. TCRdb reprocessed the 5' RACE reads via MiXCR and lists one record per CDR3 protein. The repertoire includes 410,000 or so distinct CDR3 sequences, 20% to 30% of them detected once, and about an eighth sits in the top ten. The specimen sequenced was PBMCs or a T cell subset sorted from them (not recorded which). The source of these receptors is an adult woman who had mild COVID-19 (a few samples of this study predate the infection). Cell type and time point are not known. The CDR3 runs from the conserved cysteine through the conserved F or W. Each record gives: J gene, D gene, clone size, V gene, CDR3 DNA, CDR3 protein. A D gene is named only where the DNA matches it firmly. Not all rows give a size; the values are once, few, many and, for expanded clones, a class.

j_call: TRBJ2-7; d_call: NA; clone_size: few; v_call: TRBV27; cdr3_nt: TGTGCCAGCAGAGACGTCGGCACTAGCAGAAACTACGAGCAGTACTTC; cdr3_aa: CASRDVGTSRNYEQYF
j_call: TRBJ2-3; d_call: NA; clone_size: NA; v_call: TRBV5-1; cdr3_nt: TGCGCCAGCAGCTTGGGCCCTACAGCCGCAGATACGCAGTATTTT; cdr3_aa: CASSLGPTAADTQYF
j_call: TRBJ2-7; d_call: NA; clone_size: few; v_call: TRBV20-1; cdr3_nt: TGCAGTGCTAGTTCGGGGCTCGAGCAGTACTTC; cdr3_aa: CSASSGLEQYF
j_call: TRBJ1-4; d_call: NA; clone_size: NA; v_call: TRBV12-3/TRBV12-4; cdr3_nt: TGTGCCAGCAGTTTCTGGGAGAGTGAAAAACTGTTTTTT; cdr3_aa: CASSFWESEKLFF
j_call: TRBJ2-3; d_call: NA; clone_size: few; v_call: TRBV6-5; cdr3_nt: TGTGCCAGCAGTTACTTGAGAGGGAGTCGGACAGATACGCAGTATTTT; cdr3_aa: CASSYLRGSRTDTQYF
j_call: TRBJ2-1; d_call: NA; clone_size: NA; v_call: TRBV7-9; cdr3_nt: TGTGCCAGCAGCGGTGGAGGGCAGGTATACAATGAGCAGTTCTTC; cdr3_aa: CASSGGGQVYNEQFF
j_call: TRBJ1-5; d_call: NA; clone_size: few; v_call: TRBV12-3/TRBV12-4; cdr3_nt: TGTGCCAGCAGTTCGGGGGAAAGGGGCAATCAGCCCCAGCATTTT; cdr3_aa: CASSSGERGNQPQHF
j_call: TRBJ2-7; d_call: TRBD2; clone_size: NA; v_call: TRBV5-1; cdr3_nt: TGCGCCAGCAGCTTAATAGCGGGAGGCATCTACGAGCAGTACTTC; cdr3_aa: CASSLIAGGIYEQYF
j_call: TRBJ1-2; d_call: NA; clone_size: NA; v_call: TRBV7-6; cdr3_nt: TGTGCCAGCAGCCCGAGGGGCCAGAGCTATGGCTACACCTTC; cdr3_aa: CASSPRGQSYGYTF
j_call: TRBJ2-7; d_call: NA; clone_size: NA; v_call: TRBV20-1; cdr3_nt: TGCAGTGCTAGAGATATCGGGGGCCCTAGCTCCTACGAGCAGTACTTC; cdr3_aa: CSARDIGGPSSYEQYF
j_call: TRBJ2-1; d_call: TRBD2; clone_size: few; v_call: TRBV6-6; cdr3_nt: TGTGCCAGCAGTTCCCTTTTAGCGGGAGGGTACAATGAGCAGTTCTTC; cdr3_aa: CASSSLLAGGYNEQFF
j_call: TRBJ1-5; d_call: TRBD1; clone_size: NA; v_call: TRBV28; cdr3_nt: TGTGCCAGCAGTTTCCAGGGGGCGGCTTCGGGGAGCAATCAGCCCCAGCATTTT; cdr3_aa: CASSFQGAASGSNQPQHF
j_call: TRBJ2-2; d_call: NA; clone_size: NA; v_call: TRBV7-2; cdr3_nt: TGTGCCAGCAGCTTGGGGCGGGTCGGGGAGCTGTTTTTT; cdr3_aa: CASSLGRVGELFF
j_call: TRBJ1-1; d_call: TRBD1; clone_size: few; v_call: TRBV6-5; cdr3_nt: TGTGCCAGCAGGTCTATCAGGACAGGGTTGGGAGAAGCTTTCTTT; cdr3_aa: CASRSIRTGLGEAFF
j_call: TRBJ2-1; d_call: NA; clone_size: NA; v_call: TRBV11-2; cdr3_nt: TGTGCCAGCAGCTTAGATCGGGCAGTTGCTTCGGGGCATGAGCAGTTCTTC; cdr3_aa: CASSLDRAVASGHEQFF
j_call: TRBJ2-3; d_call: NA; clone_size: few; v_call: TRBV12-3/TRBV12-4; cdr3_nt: TGTGCCAGCCGAGTTGCAGGGGGGACAGATACGCAGTATTTT; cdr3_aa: CASRVAGGTDTQYF
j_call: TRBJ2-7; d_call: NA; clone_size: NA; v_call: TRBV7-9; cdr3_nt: TGTGCCAGCAGCTTAAGGGGCCCGACGGGCTACGAGCAGTACTTC; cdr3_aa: CASSLRGPTGYEQYF
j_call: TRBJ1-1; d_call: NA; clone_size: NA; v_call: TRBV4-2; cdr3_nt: TGTGCCAGCAGCCAAGAGGTGGAGGGCACTGAAGCTTTCTTT; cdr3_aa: CASSQEVEGTEAFF
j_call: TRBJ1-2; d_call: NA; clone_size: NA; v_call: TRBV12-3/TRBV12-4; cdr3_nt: TGTGCCAGCAGTTTAGCAGGGGTCCATGGCTACACCTTC; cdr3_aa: CASSLAGVHGYTF
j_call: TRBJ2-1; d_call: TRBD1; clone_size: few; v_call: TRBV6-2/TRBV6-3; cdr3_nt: TGTGCCAGCAGTTACTCGATAGGGACAGGGATGGTGAATGAGCAGTTCTTC; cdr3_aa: CASSYSIGTGMVNEQFF
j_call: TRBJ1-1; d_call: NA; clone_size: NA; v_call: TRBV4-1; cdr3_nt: TGCGCCAGCAGCCAAGAAACCAACACAGGATGGGTCACTGAAGCTTTCTTT; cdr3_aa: CASSQETNTGWVTEAFF
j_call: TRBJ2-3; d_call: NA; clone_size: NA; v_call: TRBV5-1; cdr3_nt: TGCGCCAGCAGCCCCGGGGGTGGAGATACGCAGTATTTT; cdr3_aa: CASSPGGGDTQYF
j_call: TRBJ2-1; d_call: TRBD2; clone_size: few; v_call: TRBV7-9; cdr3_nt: TGTGCCAGCAGCTTAAGCGGGAGTTCGGGTGAGCAGTTCTTC; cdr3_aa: CASSLSGSSGEQFF
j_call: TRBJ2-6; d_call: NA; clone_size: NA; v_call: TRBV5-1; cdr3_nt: TGCGCCAGCAGCCCGAAGAGCTCTGGGGCCAACGTCCTGACTTTC; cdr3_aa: CASSPKSSGANVLTF
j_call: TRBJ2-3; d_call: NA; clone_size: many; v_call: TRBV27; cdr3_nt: TGTGCCAGCAGTTTAGAGCCCCGGGGAGATACGCAGTATTTT; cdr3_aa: CASSLEPRGDTQYF
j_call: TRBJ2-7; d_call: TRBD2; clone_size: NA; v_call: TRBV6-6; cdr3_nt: TGTGCCAGCAGTTCAGTCCTAGCGGTACGTTCCTACGAGCAGTACTTC; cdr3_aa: CASSSVLAVRSYEQYF
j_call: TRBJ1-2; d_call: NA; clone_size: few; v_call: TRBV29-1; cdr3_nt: TGCAGCGTTGAAGGGGGGGATGGCTACACCTTC; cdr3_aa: CSVEGGDGYTF
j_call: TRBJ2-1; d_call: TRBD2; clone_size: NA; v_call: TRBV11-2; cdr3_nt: TGTGCCAGCAGGGCCCGCGGGGGCGGGAGGCACAATGAGCAGTTCTTC; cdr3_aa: CASRARGGGRHNEQFF
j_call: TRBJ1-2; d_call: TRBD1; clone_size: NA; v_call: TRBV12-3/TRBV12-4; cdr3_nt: TGTGCCAGCAGTTTTGGACAGGGGGTAAACGGCTACACCTTC; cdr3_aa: CASSFGQGVNGYTF
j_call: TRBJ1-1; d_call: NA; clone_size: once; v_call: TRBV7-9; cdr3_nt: TGTGCCAGCACCCCGCCATCAGTCAGGGTGACCACTGAAGCTTTCTTT; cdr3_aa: CASTPPSVRVTTEAFF
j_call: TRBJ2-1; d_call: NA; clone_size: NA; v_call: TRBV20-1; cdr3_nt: TGCAGTGCTATAGCGGAGGTCTACAATGAGCAGTTCTTC; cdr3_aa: CSAIAEVYNEQFF
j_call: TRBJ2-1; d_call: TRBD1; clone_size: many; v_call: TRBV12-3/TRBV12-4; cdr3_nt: TGTGCCAGCAGCCGGGACAGTGGTGAGCAGTTCTTC; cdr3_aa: CASSRDSGEQFF
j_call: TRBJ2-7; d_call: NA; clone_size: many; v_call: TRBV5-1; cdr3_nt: TGCGCCAGCAGTACCCCCGGGGTCTACGAGCAGTACTTC; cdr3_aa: CASSTPGVYEQYF
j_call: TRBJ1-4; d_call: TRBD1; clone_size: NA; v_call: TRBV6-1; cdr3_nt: TGTGCCAGCAGTGCCGGGACAGGGGTAGCGACTAATGAAAAACTGTTTTTT; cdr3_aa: CASSAGTGVATNEKLFF
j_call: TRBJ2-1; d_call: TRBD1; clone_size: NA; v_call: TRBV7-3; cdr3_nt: TGTGCCAGCAGCTTAAGCTGGGACAGCTACAATGAGCAGTTCTTC; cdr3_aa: CASSLSWDSYNEQFF
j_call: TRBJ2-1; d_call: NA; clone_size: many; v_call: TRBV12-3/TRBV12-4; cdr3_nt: TGTGCCAGCAGTTTAGCGGGGGGGCATGAGCAGTTCTTC; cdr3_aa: CASSLAGGHEQFF
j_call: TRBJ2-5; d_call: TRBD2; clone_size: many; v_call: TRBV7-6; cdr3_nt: TGTGCCAGCAGCTACCGACCAGGACTAGCGGGGGGCGATCAAGAGACCCAGTACTTC; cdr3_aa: CASSYRPGLAGGDQETQYF